This TCR beta chain was sequenced for a study of read filtering for tumor transcriptome and immune sequencing. This clonotype was recorded many times. Molecular barcoded adaptors covering alpha/delta and beta/gamma chains were used on 400 to 450 ng RNA. Using its own MiXCR run on the reads, TCRdb lists one record per CDR3 protein. The sample lists 75,000 to 95,000 distinct CDR3 sequences; about 22% were seen once. This CDR3 region has 14 residues. Germline CDR1 and CDR2: MGHRA and YSYEKL. Deletions cut 1 base from V and 5 bases from J, with 9 bases between. The chain carries TRBV4-1 and TRBJ2-1; D uncertain. Sequencing was done on a sample of a population of CD138-negative cells sorted from bone marrow. This receptor was obtained from a donor at least 40 years old with multiple myeloma. CDR3 sequence (DNA): TGCGCCAGCAGCCAAGGTAACCGCGACAATGAGCAGTTCTTC. As protein: CASSQGNRDNEQFF.